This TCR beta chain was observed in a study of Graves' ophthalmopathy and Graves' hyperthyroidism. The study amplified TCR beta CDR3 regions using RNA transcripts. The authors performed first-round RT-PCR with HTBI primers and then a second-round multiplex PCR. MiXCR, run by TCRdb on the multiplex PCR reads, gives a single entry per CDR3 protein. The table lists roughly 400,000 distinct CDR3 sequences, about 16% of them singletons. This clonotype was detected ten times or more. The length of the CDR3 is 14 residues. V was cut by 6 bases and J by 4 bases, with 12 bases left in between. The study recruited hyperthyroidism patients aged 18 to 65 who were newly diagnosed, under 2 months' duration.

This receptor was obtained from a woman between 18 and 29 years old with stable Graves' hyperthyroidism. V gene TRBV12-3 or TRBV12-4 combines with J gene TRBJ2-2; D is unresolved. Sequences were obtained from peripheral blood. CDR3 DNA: TGTGCCAGCAGGTTCTCTTCCAGCACCGGGGAGCTGTTTTTT. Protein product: CASRFSSSTGELFF.